This is a list of T cell receptor beta chains from one sample in a study of T cells in localized non-small cell lung cancer. Produced via immunoSEQ multiplex PCR; TCRdb's table is partial and in-frame only. The sample lists 70,000 to 80,000 clones, approximately 90% occurring once. Material: peripheral blood, obtained before any cancer treatment. All receptors come from a woman between 35 and 70 years old with stage I squamous cell lung carcinoma. Both conserved end residues are part of each CDR3. Fields, in order: J gene, clone size, V gene, D gene, CDR3 DNA, CDR3 protein. A D gene is named only where the DNA matches it firmly. Rows may omit the clone size; those that give it use once, few, many or a size class.

J: TRBJ1-5
size: .
V: TRBV21-1
D: .
DNA: TGTGCCAGCAGGGACAGGATTTTGGTCAATCAGCCCCAGCATTTT
CDR3: CASRDRILVNQPQHF

J: TRBJ1-6
size: .
V: TRBV30
D: TRBD1
DNA: TGTGCCTGGAGGGGACAGGGGGCTCAAAATTCACCCCTCCACTTT
CDR3: CAWRGQGAQNSPLHF

J: TRBJ1-1
size: .
V: TRBV29-1
D: .
DNA: TGCAGCGTGGGGTCTGGCAAGAACACTGAAGCTTTCTTT
CDR3: CSVGSGKNTEAFF

J: TRBJ2-7
size: few
V: TRBV12-5
D: .
DNA: TGTGCTAGTGGTCCGAGGGGGGGGTCCAACGAGCAGTACTTC
CDR3: CASGPRGGSNEQYF

J: TRBJ1-2
size: few
V: TRBV6-5
D: .
DNA: TGTGCCAGCACCTTCCAGGATCGGGCTAACTATGGCTACACCTTC
CDR3: CASTFQDRANYGYTF

J: TRBJ2-4
size: .
V: TRBV11-3
D: .
DNA: TGTGCCAGCCGACGGAAGCTAGCCAAAAACATTCAGTACTTC
CDR3: CASRRKLAKNIQYF

J: TRBJ1-6
size: .
V: TRBV30
D: .
DNA: TGTGCCTGGGGACCAGAGACAAATTCACCCCTCCACTTT
CDR3: CAWGPETNSPLHF

J: TRBJ2-1
size: few
V: TRBV4-1
D: .
DNA: TGCGCCAGCAGCCAGGGGCCTCGGCGAGGGAATGAGCAGTTCTTC
CDR3: CASSQGPRRGNEQFF

J: TRBJ2-5
size: .
V: TRBV5-1
D: .
DNA: TGCGCCAGCAGCTCATTCCCTTCACAGGGTCCAAAAGAGACCCAGTACTTC
CDR3: CASSSFPSQGPKETQYF

J: TRBJ2-5
size: .
V: TRBV7-2
D: .
DNA: TGTGCCAGCAGCTTGGGGGCACGGGAGACCCAGTACTTC
CDR3: CASSLGARETQYF

J: TRBJ2-1
size: .
V: TRBV19
D: TRBD2
DNA: TGTGCCAGTACTCCGACTAGCGGGGGGGCCAGACATGAGCAGTTCTTC
CDR3: CASTPTSGGARHEQFF

J: TRBJ2-5
size: .
V: TRBV5-1
D: .
DNA: TGCGCCAGCAGTTGGAACCACCCAGGGCGGGAGACCCAGTACTTC
CDR3: CASSWNHPGRETQYF

J: TRBJ1-1
size: .
V: TRBV5-5
D: TRBD1
DNA: TGTGCCAGCAGCGATTACAGGGGAAGCACTGAAGCTTTCTTT
CDR3: CASSDYRGSTEAFF

J: TRBJ2-4
size: .
V: TRBV9
D: .
DNA: TGTGCCAGCAGCGTAGACGGCCAGGGGCAAAACATTCAGTACTTC
CDR3: CASSVDGQGQNIQYF

J: TRBJ1-6
size: .
V: TRBV5-4
D: .
DNA: TGTGCCAGCAGCCAAGAAGGGGGGTCGGGGTCACCCCTCCACTTT
CDR3: CASSQEGGSGSPLHF

J: TRBJ2-5
size: .
V: TRBV10-2
D: .
DNA: TGCGCCAGCAGTGAGATGGGAGAGACCCAGTACTTC
CDR3: CASSEMGETQYF

J: TRBJ1-1
size: .
V: TRBV7-8
D: .
DNA: TGTGCCAGCAGCTTAACAGCGAACACTGAAGCTTTCTTT
CDR3: CASSLTANTEAFF

J: TRBJ2-3
size: once
V: TRBV4-2
D: .
DNA: TGTGCCAGCAGCCAAGATCCCCTATCAGATACGCAGTATTTT
CDR3: CASSQDPLSDTQYF

J: TRBJ2-3
size: once
V: TRBV6-4
D: .
DNA: TGTGCCAGCAGTGACCGGGCGGGGGCCGCAGATACGCAGTATTTT
CDR3: CASSDRAGAADTQYF

J: TRBJ1-2
size: .
V: TRBV6-1
D: TRBD1
DNA: TGTGCCAGCAGTTTGGACAGGTCAAACTATGGCTACACCTTC
CDR3: CASSLDRSNYGYTF

J: TRBJ2-6
size: .
V: TRBV7-9
D: .
DNA: TGTGCCAGCAGCCCCGGACAATTTCCTGGGGCCAACGTCCTGACTTTC
CDR3: CASSPGQFPGANVLTF

J: TRBJ2-2
size: .
V: TRBV5-1
D: .
DNA: TGCGCCAGCAGCGGGGATGCGGACACCGGGGAGCTGTTTTTT
CDR3: CASSGDADTGELFF

J: TRBJ1-6
size: .
V: TRBV7-7
D: .
DNA: TGTGCTAGCAGCCCAGGCCCACCGGGGTCACCCCTCCACTTT
CDR3: CASSPGPPGSPLHF

J: TRBJ1-2
size: once
V: TRBV6-5
D: .
DNA: TGTGCCAGCAGGGGGGGTAGGGGCCATGGCTACACCTTC
CDR3: CASRGGRGHGYTF

J: TRBJ1-4
size: .
V: TRBV5-4
D: TRBD1
DNA: TGTGCCAGCAGCCGGGACAGGGGGTATGAAAAACTGTTTTTT
CDR3: CASSRDRGYEKLFF

J: TRBJ2-3
size: .
V: TRBV9
D: .
DNA: TGTGCCAGCAGCGTAGGCGGGCATGATACGCAGTATTTT
CDR3: CASSVGGHDTQYF

J: TRBJ2-5
size: .
V: TRBV10-3
D: .
DNA: TGTGCCATCGGTTCGACAGAAGAGACCCAGTACTTC
CDR3: CAIGSTEETQYF

J: TRBJ2-3
size: .
V: TRBV9
D: TRBD2
DNA: TGTGCCAGCAGCGTAGGGGGACTAGGTACAAACACAGATACGCAGTATTTT
CDR3: CASSVGGLGTNTDTQYF

J: TRBJ1-2
size: few
V: TRBV6-5
D: .
DNA: TGTGCCAGCAGTCAGGACAGCTACTTCTATGGCTACACCTTC
CDR3: CASSQDSYFYGYTF

J: TRBJ1-6
size: .
V: TRBV9
D: .
DNA: TGTGCCAGCAGCGTAGGTGGCAGTAATTCACCCCTCCACTTT
CDR3: CASSVGGSNSPLHF

J: TRBJ1-6
size: once
V: TRBV27
D: TRBD1
DNA: TGTGCCAGCAGACGGACAGGGTATACTTTGGATTCACCCCTCCACTTT
CDR3: CASRRTGYTLDSPLHF

J: TRBJ1-6
size: few
V: TRBV30
D: .
DNA: TGTGCCGGGCGGACTAATAATTCACCCCTCCACTTT
CDR3: CAGRTNNSPLHF

J: TRBJ1-1
size: .
V: TRBV15
D: .
DNA: TGTGCCACCAGCAGAACGCCGGCAGGGGACACTGAAGCTTTCTTT
CDR3: CATSRTPAGDTEAFF

J: TRBJ1-1
size: .
V: TRBV18
D: .
DNA: TGTGCCAGCTCCTACGGGTCATCGAACACTGAAGCTTTCTTT
CDR3: CASSYGSSNTEAFF

J: TRBJ1-4
size: .
V: TRBV27
D: TRBD1
DNA: TGTGCCAGCAGTTCCCGGACAGGCAACAATGAAAAACTGTTTTTT
CDR3: CASSSRTGNNEKLFF

J: TRBJ2-5
size: .
V: TRBV21-1
D: .
DNA: TGTGCCAGCAGTAAGGGGGCCGGGCAAGAGACCCAGTACTTC
CDR3: CASSKGAGQETQYF